This record looks at one T cell receptor (beta chain) sequence and its context. No antigen is known for it. None of the donors, who were healthy HIV-negative adults, had recently had acute infections or vaccinations. TCRdb keeps only in-frame clones here, not all; method: immunoSEQ multiplex PCR. The sample includes approximately 2.3 million clones, more than 85% seen only once; the top ten take approximately 0.4%. This sample is drawn from a study of shared clonotypes between healthy human individuals. Overall study findings and caveats: Sampling included only blood; tissue repertoires likely differ. Several donors showed sharing of approximately 5% of naive CD4 clonotypes.

The CDR3 is 15 amino acids. V was cut by 4 bases and J by 0 bases, with 12 bases left in between. The germline V gene encodes CDR1 ENHRY and CDR2 SYGVKD. The specimen sequenced was naive CD4+ T cells from PBMCs. Subset here: CD45RA+ positively selected. This clonotype was sampled from a young man in good health. Some clones in this sample may be carry-over from other donors' samples. The chain carries TRBV10-3 and TRBJ1-2; D gene ambiguous. The chain's CDR3 is CAISVSRLANYGYTF. CDR3 in DNA: TGTGCCATCAGTGTCAGCAGACTAGCTAACTATGGCTACACCTTC.